This TCR beta chain was obtained from a study of cytomegalovirus exposure and HLA in healthy donors. This PCR relied on a set of 60 Vbeta primers and 13 Jbeta primers. The table came from immunoSEQ multiplex PCR; TCRdb's copy has only in-frame clones and leaves some out. There are 99,000 or so clones in the sample; roughly 15% occur only once, and roughly 0.89% lies in the top ten. The V gene's germline CDR1 is SGHRS and CDR2 YFSETQ. This CDR3 is 15 amino acids long. Trimming removed 0 bases from V and 1 base from J, with 9 bases in between. The chain carries TRBV5-1 and TRBJ2-3; possibly TRBD1 for D (5 bases). The source material was PBMCs. This TCR derives from a female donor in good health and CMV-seronegative. The CDR3 nucleotides are TGCGCCAGCAGCTTGGTCCCAGGGCGCACAGATACGCAGTATTTT. It translates to CASSLVPGRTDTQYF.